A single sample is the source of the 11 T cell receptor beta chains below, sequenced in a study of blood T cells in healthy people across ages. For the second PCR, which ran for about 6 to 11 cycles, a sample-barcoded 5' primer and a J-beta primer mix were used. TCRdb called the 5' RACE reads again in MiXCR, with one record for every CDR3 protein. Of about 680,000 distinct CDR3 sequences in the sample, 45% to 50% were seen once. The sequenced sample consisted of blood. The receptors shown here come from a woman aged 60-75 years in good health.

Here the CDR3 reads CASSLGPISSTDTQYF. The CDR3 bases are TGTGCCAGCAGTTTAGGCCCGATCTCTAGCACAGATACGCAGTATTTT. The chain recombines TRBV28 with TRBJ2-3; D not resolved. Trimming cost V 2 bases and J 0 bases, with 12 bases left between them. The CDR3 is 16 residues long. CDR1 MDHEN and CDR2 SYDVKM come from the germline V gene. The whole variable domain, filled in from reference TRBV28 and TRBJ2-3, reads DVKVTQSSRYLVKRTGEKVFLECVQDMDHENMFWYRQDPGLGLRLIYFSYDVKMKEKGDIPEGYSVSREKKERFSLILESASTNQTSMYLCASSLGPISSTDTQYFGPGTRLTVL.

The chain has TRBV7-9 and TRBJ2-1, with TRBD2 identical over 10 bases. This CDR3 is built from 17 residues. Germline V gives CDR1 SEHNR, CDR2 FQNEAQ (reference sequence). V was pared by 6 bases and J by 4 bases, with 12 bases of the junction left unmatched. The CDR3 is CASSSNLAGAIYNEQFF. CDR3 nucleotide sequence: TGTGCCAGCAGTTCAAATCTAGCGGGAGCGATATACAATGAGCAGTTCTTC.

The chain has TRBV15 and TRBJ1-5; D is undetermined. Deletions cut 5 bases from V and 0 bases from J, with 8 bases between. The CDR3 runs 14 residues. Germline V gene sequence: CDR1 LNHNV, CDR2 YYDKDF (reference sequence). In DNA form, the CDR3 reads TGTGCCACCAGCTACAAGGATAGCAATCAGCCCCAGCATTTT. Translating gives CATSYKDSNQPQHF.

This CDR3 reads CSALDSETSLNEQFF. In nucleotides, the CDR3 is TGCAGTGCTCTCGACTCCGAGACTAGCCTCAATGAGCAGTTCTTC. The genes are TRBV20-1 and TRBJ2-1, with TRBD2 identical over 7 bases. The CDR3 sequence is 15 residues long. Germline CDR1 and CDR2: DFQATT and SNEGSKA (reference sequence). V shed 5 bases and J 6 bases; nucleotides not matched to a gene: 13.

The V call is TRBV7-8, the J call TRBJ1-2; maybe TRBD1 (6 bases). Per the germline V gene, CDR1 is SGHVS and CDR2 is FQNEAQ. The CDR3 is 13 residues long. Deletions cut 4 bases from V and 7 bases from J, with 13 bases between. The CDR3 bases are TGTGCCAGCAGCTGCAGGGGAGGAGGTGGCTACACCTTC. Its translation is CASSCRGGGGYTF. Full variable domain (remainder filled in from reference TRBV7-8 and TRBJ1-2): GAGVSQSPRYKVAKRGQDVALRCDPISGHVSLFWYQQALGQGPEFLTYFQNEAQLDKSGLPSDRFFAERPEGSVSTLKIQRTQQEDSAVYLCASSCRGGGGYTFGSGTRLTVV.

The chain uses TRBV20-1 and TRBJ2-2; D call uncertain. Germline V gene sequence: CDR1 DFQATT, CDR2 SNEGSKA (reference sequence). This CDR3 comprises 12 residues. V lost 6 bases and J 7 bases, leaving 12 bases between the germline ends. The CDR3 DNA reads TGCAGTGCCTTGCCACGGAACGGGGAGCTGTTTTTT. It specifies CSALPRNGELFF.

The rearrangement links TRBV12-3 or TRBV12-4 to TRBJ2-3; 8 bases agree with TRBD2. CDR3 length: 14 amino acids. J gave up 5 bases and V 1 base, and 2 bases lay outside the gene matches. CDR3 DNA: TGTGCCAGCAGTTTAGAAGCGGGAGAAGATACGCAGTATTTT. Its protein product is CASSLEAGEDTQYF.

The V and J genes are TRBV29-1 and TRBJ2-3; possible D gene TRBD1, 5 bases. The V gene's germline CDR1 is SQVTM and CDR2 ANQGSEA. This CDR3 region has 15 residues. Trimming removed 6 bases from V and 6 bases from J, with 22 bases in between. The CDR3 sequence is CSVVKLMGPGDTQYF. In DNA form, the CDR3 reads TGCAGCGTCGTTAAATTGATGGGCCCAGGGGATACGCAGTATTTT.

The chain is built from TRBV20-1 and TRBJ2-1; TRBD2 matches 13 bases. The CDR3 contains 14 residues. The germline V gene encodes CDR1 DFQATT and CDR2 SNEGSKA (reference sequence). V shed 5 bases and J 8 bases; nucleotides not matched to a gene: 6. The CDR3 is CSAPLAGGLDEQFF. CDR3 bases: TGCAGTGCTCCACTAGCGGGAGGGTTAGATGAGCAGTTCTTC.

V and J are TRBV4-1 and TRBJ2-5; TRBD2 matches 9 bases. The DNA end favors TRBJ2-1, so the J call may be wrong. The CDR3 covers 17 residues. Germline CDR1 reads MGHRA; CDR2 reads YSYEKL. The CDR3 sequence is CASSQDSGSRRTETQFF. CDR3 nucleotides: TGCGCCAGCAGCCAGGATAGCGGGAGTAGGAGAACGGAGACCCAGTTCTTC.

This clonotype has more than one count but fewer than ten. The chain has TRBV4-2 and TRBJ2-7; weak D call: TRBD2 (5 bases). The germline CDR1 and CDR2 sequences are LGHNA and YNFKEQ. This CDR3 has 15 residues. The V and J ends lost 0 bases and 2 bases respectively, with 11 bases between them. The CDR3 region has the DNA TGTGCCAGCAGCCAAGAGATCAGCGGAGCCTACGAGCAGTACTTC. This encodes CASSQEISGAYEQYF.